Listed below are T cell receptor beta chains from one sample, sequenced in a study of T cells in localized non-small cell lung cancer. Produced via immunoSEQ multiplex PCR; TCRdb's table is partial and in-frame only. The table shows 45,000 to 60,000 clones, with about 85% occurring only once. The sample in question was PBMCs, obtained before any cancer treatment. The receptors were sampled from a man aged 35-69 years with stage II lung adenocarcinoma. CDR3s include the opening cysteine and the closing phenylalanine or tryptophan. Fields, in order: V gene, J gene, CDR3 length, clone size, D gene, CDR3 protein, CDR3 DNA. D genes are given only for firm matches. Size values are once, few and many counts, or a class for expanded clones, and some rows have none.

TRBV19	TRBJ1-1	11	-	-	CASLLGTEAFF	TGTGCCAGCCTCCTGGGGACTGAAGCTTTCTTT
TRBV6-5	TRBJ1-5	15	-	TRBD1	CASSHTGVGNQPQHF	TGTGCCAGCAGTCACACAGGGGTTGGCAATCAGCCCCAGCATTTT
TRBV6-1	TRBJ1-2	13	-	-	CASTHGISYGYTF	TGTGCCAGCACTCACGGGATTTCCTATGGCTACACCTTC
TRBV27	TRBJ1-2	17	-	-	CASSLSPGQLDFGGYTF	TGTGCCAGCAGTTTATCCCCCGGACAGTTAGATTTTGGTGGCTACACCTTC
TRBV11-2	TRBJ1-2	13	once	-	CASSSAANYGYTF	TGTGCCAGCAGCTCTGCTGCTAACTATGGCTACACCTTC
TRBV5-1	TRBJ2-1	15	-	TRBD1	CASSLVPDRGNEQFF	TGCGCCAGCAGCTTAGTTCCGGACAGGGGCAATGAGCAGTTCTTC
TRBV19	TRBJ2-5	16	-	-	CASSIDRNGYQETQYF	TGTGCCAGTAGTATAGATCGGAACGGGTACCAAGAGACCCAGTACTTC
TRBV11-1	TRBJ1-6	16	-	TRBD1	CASSKNRDRVFSPLHF	TGTGCCAGCAGCAAAAACCGGGACAGGGTATTTTCACCCCTCCACTTT
TRBV15	TRBJ1-2	13	-	-	CATRKDSIYGYTF	TGTGCCACCAGAAAGGACAGTATCTATGGCTACACCTTC
TRBV7-2	TRBJ2-7	16	-	-	CASSLARRLPTYEQYF	TGTGCCAGCAGCTTAGCGAGACGACTACCTACCTACGAGCAGTACTTC
TRBV14	TRBJ2-1	18	-	-	CASSQDSWGRNSYDEQFF	TGTGCCAGCAGCCAAGATAGTTGGGGACGCAATTCTTACGATGAGCAGTTCTTC